This TCR beta chain was sequenced during a study of blood T cells in healthy people across ages (dated by TCRdb to about 2015). For the study in its entirety: In model experiments, template switching captured about one uniquely barcoded TCR beta cDNA molecule for every two T cells. Donors were grouped into four age groups: young (average roughly 15 years), middle-aged (roughly 37), aged (around 60) and long-lived (over 80). Using the same blood draw, the study looked at two additional independent replicas of 1 million unique cDNA reads for two donors, one aged 18 to 29 and the other aged 80 or older. To track age-related changes in TCR beta repertoire diversity, the study relied on deep sequencing normalized with unique cDNA molecular identifiers. To avoid experimental bias, donors of different ages were spread randomly across the sequencing lanes.

The study at large found these results: The CMV infection status of donors was not known, potentially confounding age-related changes in expanded clonotypes. The long-lived group showed more naive CD4+ T cells, fewer expanded clones and increased TCR diversity than the aged group, suggesting age selection. Total diversity estimates from one million sequenced T cells were considered lower bounds and underestimates. Observed TCR beta diversity per million T cells fell roughly linearly with age, and a significant reduction was already apparent by age around 39. Observed TCR beta diversity correlated strongly with the percentage of naive T cells measured by flow cytometry. Bulk unsorted PBMC profiling prevented conclusive comparison of naive and antigen-experienced compartments.

As regards this clonotype: No cognate antigen has been identified for it. Base-call qualities are not available, and no considerably larger clone is one nucleotide away.

Libraries were constructed by 5' RACE. Sequencing was carried out with an Illumina HiSeq 2500. A second PCR of about 6 to 12 cycles was run with a J-beta primer mix and a sample-barcoded 5' primer. A template-switch 5' adaptor carrying 12 random nucleotides introduced a unique molecular identifier onto each TCR beta cDNA molecule. At least 2.5 million CDR3-containing paired-end reads were obtained from each sample. All of the RNA was converted into first-strand cDNA using the Mint cDNA synthesis kit, with a TRBC-specific oligonucleotide serving as the primer. After uracil-DNA glycosylase treatment, a first 18-cycle PCR used universal primers M1SS and BC2_uni_R on all cDNA. As for the original processing: Each sample was normalized by randomly selecting 1 million high-quality reads, each carrying a distinct molecular identifier. Reads sharing molecular identifiers were discarded rather than binned into consensus sequences. CDR3 identification, clonotype clustering and error correction used MiTCR with a Q25 quality threshold and the strictest error-elimination algorithm. A nonparametric unseen species model using Euler transformation provided a lower-bound estimate of total TCR beta diversity. The raw public data were reprocessed by TCRdb itself: fastp quality trimming at Q25, MiXCR clonotype calling, in-frame beta chains only. Records with the same CDR3 protein are collapsed into one entry carrying the most frequent genes and DNA. The V and J calls, along with clone size, are taken from TCRdb and not from the paper's own processing. The sample records 650,000 or so distinct CDR3 sequences, about 51% of which are singletons. Less than 15% of the sample rests with the top ten.

The approximately 39 donors, aged 6 to 90 years, were systemically healthy Caucasian individuals from Russia. About 9.1 milliliters of peripheral blood were collected from each donor into EDTA-treated Vacutainer tubes. Ficoll-Paque density-gradient centrifugation was used to isolate PBMCs, with at least 6.5 million per sample. Total RNA, at least 6 micrograms per sample, was extracted from PBMCs with Trizol reagent. Naive CD45RAhigh/CD27high T cell percentages were measured by flow cytometry on a PBMC aliquot from every donor. The sequencing sample was made of blood. This sequence originates from a woman older than 75 in good health.

The CDR3 reads as follows: CSANDRGGPQHF. The nucleotides read TGCAGTGCTAATGACAGGGGAGGGCCCCAGCATTTT. Here the chain combines TRBV20-1 and TRBJ1-5; the central 8 bases match TRBD1. As encoded in the germline V gene (reference sequence), CDR1 is DFQATT while CDR2 is SNEGSKA. Counted from cysteine to phenylalanine, this CDR3 has 12 amino acids. The CDR3 DNA has 36 bases and is translated from base 1. V is trimmed back by 4 bases and J by 9 bases, and the junction contains 5 bases that no gene match accounts for.